The text below deals with one T cell receptor (beta chain). It has no known antigen specificity. Within one base of it there is no much larger clone, and no base qualities were kept. V and J are trimmed by 8 bases and 5 bases, and the gene matches miss 6 bases of the junction. CDR3 length: 13 amino acids, cysteine to phenylalanine. Only the CDR3 DNA is retained, 39 bases long and in frame from the first base. CDR1 and CDR2 were assigned from the germline V gene (reference sequence) as LNHDA and SQIVND. The instrument was an Illumina HiSeq 1500. TCRdb reworked the public reads: Q25 trimming with fastp, MiXCR clone assembly, productive beta chains retained. Entries are consolidated by CDR3 protein sequence, retaining the most common genes and DNA. The sample table contains 75,000 to 95,000 distinct CDR3 sequences; only one count was recorded for about half of them. The ten largest account for approximately 95% of the sample.

According to the study, the label for this sample's treatment or condition signals: in vitro stimulation with specific CMV peptide epitopes to enrich CMV-specific T cells. This entry is derived from a study of T cell repertoires in cytomegalovirus infection (dated 2019 in TCRdb). About the study as a whole: Recently identified HLA-C-restricted CMV epitopes, whose presentation resists viral immunomodulation, were targeted by peptide stimulations together with well-studied HLA-B-restricted epitopes. The HLA type of each donor mattered for the analysis, because public TCR beta signatures pointed to carriage of CMV infection along with the matching HLA type.

Results and caveats for the whole study, not just this receptor: The ex vivo response was dominated by HLA-C-restricted CMV-specific TCR beta clonotypes, and the single most frequent clonotype in two of eight donors was supplied by these HLA-C-restricted clonotypes. In both this cohort and an independent roughly 350-donor cohort, the cumulative frequency of public TCR beta family members distinguished carriers of CMV infection plus the relevant HLA type.

The sequence was collected from a human donor in good health (CMV status not recorded). Some clones in this sample may be carry-over from other donors' samples. The sequence joins TRBV19 to TRBJ2-1, and TRBD2 matches 7 of the central bases. The source material was CD8+ T cells from cultured PBMCs, sampled from culture after CMV antigen stimulation. The CDR3 region has the sequence CASGGEHDNEQFF. The nucleotide sequence is TGTGCCAGTGGGGGGGAACACGACAATGAGCAGTTCTTC.